This T cell receptor (beta chain) was identified during a study of CD8+ T cells in alopecia areata. Extraction of RNA preceded its reverse transcription into cDNA, which served as the sequencing template. The repertoire was sequenced with immunoSEQ multiplex PCR; TCRdb's copy has only in-frame clones and lacks some. The data hold around 35,000 clones, with roughly 50% observed a single time. It was from alopecia areata patients that lesional scalp punch biopsies and peripheral blood were collected. Germline CDR1 LNHDA, CDR2 SQIVND (reference sequence). After removal of 7 bases from V and 0 bases from J, the junction contained 8 bases not matched to a gene. The CDR3 length is 15 residues.

The specimen sequenced was NKG2D-high CD8+ T cells sorted from blood. The TCR originated in a human donor with alopecia areata. J is TRBJ1-1 and V is TRBV19; 7 bases map to TRBD1. DNA for the CDR3: TGTGCCAGTACAAACAGGGGTTACGTGAACACTGAAGCTTTCTTT. It encodes CASTNRGYVNTEAFF.